This T cell receptor (beta chain) was profiled in a study of blood T cell repertoires in COVID-19. At the level of the study: Whether acute or convalescent, the COVID-19 samples came from the United States, Italy and Spain.

As originally analysed: Estimated nucleated cell counts came from reference gene primer amplification. The protocol was immunoSEQ multiplex PCR, while the TCRdb copy is restricted to in-frame clones and leaves out a portion. V and J calls and clone size are as listed in that table; D and trimming were resolved from the DNA. Among more than 250,000 clones listed, around 87% were seen once. The CDR3 spans 13 residues. Germline CDR1 is SQVTM and CDR2 is ANQGSEA. The ends lost 7 bases at V and 4 bases at J; junction bases unmatched: 6. Participants came from about 23 US areas, aged about 18 to 89 years. Cohort placement rested on clinical history that participants reported themselves.

The sample comprised PBMCs or T cells enriched from blood (not recorded which). The clonotype originates from a woman aged 18-29 years with acute COVID-19. The chain has TRBV29-1 and TRBJ2-3, with 9 nucleotides matching TRBD2. CDR3 in DNA: TGCAGCGGGAGCGGGAGGATCGCAGATACGCAGTATTTT. Translated: CSGSGRIADTQYF.